These T cell receptor beta chains were read from a single sample in a study of technical replicates of blood from several donors. The assay was immunoSEQ multiplex PCR, and TCRdb's table has in-frame clones only and misses some. The table lists about 75,000 clones, 95% to 98% of them singletons. Input material: T cells isolated from PBMCs. The receptor set was obtained from a human donor in good health. CDR3s leave out the opening cysteine and the closing phenylalanine or tryptophan. The order of the fields is D gene, J gene, V gene, CDR3 length, CDR3 protein. A D gene is named only where the DNA matches it firmly.

TRBD1	TRBJ2-3	TRBV7-9	16	ASSPPPRQGPTTDTQY
NA	TRBJ2-5	TRBV13	11	ASSSRGTETQY
NA	TRBJ1-5	TRBV6-1	11	AGGEEINQPQH
NA	TRBJ2-5	TRBV2	10	ASSQIKETQY
TRBD1	TRBJ2-1	TRBV15	13	ATSRGQGSYNEQF
TRBD1	TRBJ2-7	TRBV6-1	12	ASSVRRDSYEQY
TRBD2	TRBJ2-1	TRBV25-1	15	ASSESRGSSIYNEQF
NA	TRBJ2-1	TRBV6-5	10	ASNNLRDEQF
TRBD1	TRBJ1-1	TRBV15	10	ATSIPRTGAF
TRBD2	TRBJ2-1	TRBV4-1	13	ASSPTSGREHEQF
TRBD2	TRBJ2-1	TRBV9	13	ASSRPSGGRYEQF
TRBD1	TRBJ2-7	TRBV19	15	ASSIGASGTVSYEQY
TRBD2	TRBJ2-1	TRBV5-1	13	ASSLGLAVYNEQF
TRBD2	TRBJ2-5	TRBV4-1	13	ASSPIAGGQETQY
TRBD1	TRBJ1-3	TRBV6-5	14	ASSYGQGFSGNTIY
NA	TRBJ1-2	TRBV6-1	11	ASSEYPGDGYT
NA	TRBJ2-7	TRBV14	12	ASSQVGGRHEQY
TRBD1	TRBJ1-1	TRBV7-9	10	ASRTGSTEAF
NA	TRBJ1-5	TRBV30	12	AWSVGDSNQPQH
TRBD1	TRBJ2-1	TRBV5-1	10	ASSVPTGEAF
TRBD1	TRBJ2-7	TRBV5-5	14	ASSVQGALDSYEQY
NA	TRBJ2-5	TRBV5-8	13	ASSLRRSGQETQY
NA	TRBJ1-2	TRBV28	11	ASTLGLTYGYT
NA	TRBJ1-2	TRBV15	12	ATSRQNTNYGYT
TRBD2	TRBJ2-1	TRBV2	15	ASSARTSGRSYNEQF
NA	TRBJ1-4	TRBV5-6	13	ASRNSGATNEKLF
NA	TRBJ2-7	TRBV2	11	ASRSPGTYEQY
NA	TRBJ2-3	TRBV6-1	14	ASSERWAQGTDTQY
TRBD2	TRBJ2-3	TRBV27	14	ASSLLAGASTDTQY
TRBD1	TRBJ1-5	TRBV6-5	13	ASKKIQGGNQPQH
NA	TRBJ1-2	TRBV30	13	AWSVRGRAQDGYT
NA	TRBJ1-1	TRBV14	12	ASSQGTVNTEAF
NA	TRBJ1-1	TRBV29-1	11	SDLTGLNTEAF
NA	TRBJ2-7	TRBV29-1	10	SGAGQGYEQY
TRBD2	TRBJ2-7	TRBV7-8	13	ASSLRLGGGYEQY
TRBD1	TRBJ1-2	TRBV28	13	ASSRRTGGIYGYT
TRBD2	TRBJ2-7	TRBV10-3	13	AISEVGLAHYEQY
TRBD2	TRBJ2-7	TRBV5-6	12	ASSLLGLAGEQY